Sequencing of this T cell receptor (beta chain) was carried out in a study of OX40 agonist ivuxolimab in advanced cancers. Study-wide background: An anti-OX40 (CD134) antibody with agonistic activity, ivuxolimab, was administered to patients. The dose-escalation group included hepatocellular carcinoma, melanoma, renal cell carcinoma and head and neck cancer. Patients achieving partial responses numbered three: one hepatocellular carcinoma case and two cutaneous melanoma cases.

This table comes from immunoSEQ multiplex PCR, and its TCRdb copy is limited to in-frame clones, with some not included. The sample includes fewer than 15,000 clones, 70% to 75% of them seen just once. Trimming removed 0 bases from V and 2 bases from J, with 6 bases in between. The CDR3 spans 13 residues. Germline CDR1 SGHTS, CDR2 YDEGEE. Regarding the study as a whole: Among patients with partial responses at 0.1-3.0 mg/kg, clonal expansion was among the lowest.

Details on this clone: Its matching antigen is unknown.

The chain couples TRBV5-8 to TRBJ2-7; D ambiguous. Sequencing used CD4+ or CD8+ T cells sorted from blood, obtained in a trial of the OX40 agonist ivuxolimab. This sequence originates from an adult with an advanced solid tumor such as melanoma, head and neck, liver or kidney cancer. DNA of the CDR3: TGTGCCAGCAGCTTGGCAACCACCTACGAGCAGTACTTC. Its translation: CASSLATTYEQYF.